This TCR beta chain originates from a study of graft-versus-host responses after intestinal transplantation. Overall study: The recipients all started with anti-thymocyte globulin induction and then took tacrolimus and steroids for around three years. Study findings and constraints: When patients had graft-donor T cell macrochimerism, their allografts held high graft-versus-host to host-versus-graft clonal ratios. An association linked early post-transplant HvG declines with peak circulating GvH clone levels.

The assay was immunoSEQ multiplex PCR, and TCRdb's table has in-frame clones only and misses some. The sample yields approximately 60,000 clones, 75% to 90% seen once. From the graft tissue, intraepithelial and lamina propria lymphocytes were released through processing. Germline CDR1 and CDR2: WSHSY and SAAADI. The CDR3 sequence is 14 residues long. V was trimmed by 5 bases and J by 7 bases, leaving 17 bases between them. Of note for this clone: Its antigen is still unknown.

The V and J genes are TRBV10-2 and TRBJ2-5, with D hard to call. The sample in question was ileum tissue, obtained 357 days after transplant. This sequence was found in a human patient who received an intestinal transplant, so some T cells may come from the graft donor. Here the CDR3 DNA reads TGCGCCAGCAGTCCCTCTTTAACATGGGTGACCCAGTACTTC. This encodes CASSPSLTWVTQYF.